Listed below are T cell receptor beta chains from one sample, sequenced in a study of T-cell reconstitution after alpha-beta-depleted transplantation in children. TCRdb reanalysed the PCR reads using MiXCR and keeps one entry per CDR3 protein. The data show about 830,000 distinct CDR3 sequences, about 15% seen once. Sample: PBMCs, mostly from graft donor cells, taken 360 days after TCRalphabeta/CD19-depleted stem cell transplant. These receptors were obtained from a male patient aged 10 to 17 who had a stem cell transplant for acute lymphoblastic leukemia, so the T cells may come from the graft donor. Both conserved end residues are part of each CDR3. Each record gives: V gene, D gene, clone size, J gene, CDR3 DNA, CDR3 protein. The D gene is left open where the match is weak. Clone sizes are given selectively: once, few, many, or a class where the clone is expanded.

TRBV13	-	-	TRBJ2-7	TGTGCCAGCAGCTTAGGCAGGGCGTCAGGCTACGAGCAGTACTTC	CASSLGRASGYEQYF
TRBV5-1	-	-	TRBJ1-4	TGCGCCAGCAGCTTGGCCGGTCCTGAAAAACTGTTTTTT	CASSLAGPEKLFF
TRBV27	-	few	TRBJ1-2	TGTGCCAGTGGAATAGGGGCTAACTATGGCTACACCTTC	CASGIGANYGYTF
TRBV28	TRBD1	few	TRBJ2-7	TGTGCCATGGGGACAGGCCCCTACGAGCAGTACTTC	CAMGTGPYEQYF
TRBV6-1	-	-	TRBJ1-3	TGTGCCAGCACATCGAGGGTTACTTTCTCTGGAAACACCATATATTTT	CASTSRVTFSGNTIYF
TRBV12-3/TRBV12-4	-	-	TRBJ2-2	TGTGCCAGCAGTCAGTACAGGGAATTGGTCGGGGAGCTGTTTTTT	CASSQYRELVGELFF
TRBV6-1	-	few	TRBJ2-5	TGTGCCAGCAGTCCCCAGAGGGTGTTCGGGGAGACCCAGTACTTC	CASSPQRVFGETQYF
TRBV5-6	-	few	TRBJ2-3	TGTGCCAGCAGCTTGGTCCGCCTCGGGTGGGGCACAGATACGCAGTATTTT	CASSLVRLGWGTDTQYF
TRBV12-3/TRBV12-4	-	-	TRBJ1-1	TGTGCCAGCAGTTCCCTACTCAACACTGAAGCTTTCTTT	CASSSLLNTEAFF
TRBV5-1	TRBD2	-	TRBJ2-1	TGCGCCAGCAGCTCTAGCGGGAGGGCCGGGGAGCAGTTCTTC	CASSSSGRAGEQFF
TRBV10-3	-	few	TRBJ2-1	TGTGCCATCAGTGATCAGCTTTCCGATGAGCAGTTCTTC	CAISDQLSDEQFF
TRBV29-1	-	many	TRBJ1-1	TGCAGCGTTGAAGGGCAAAACACTGAAGCTTTCTTT	CSVEGQNTEAFF
TRBV7-9	-	few	TRBJ2-7	TGTGCCAGCAATACGCGGGACGGCTACGAGCAGTACTTC	CASNTRDGYEQYF